This passage covers 27 T cell receptor beta chains from one sample sequenced in a study of T-cell memory formation after mild COVID-19. TCRdb reprocessed the 5' RACE reads via MiXCR and lists one record per CDR3 protein. Here the sample spans around 300,000 distinct CDR3 sequences, roughly 18% being singletons. The source material was PBMCs or a T cell subset sorted from them (not recorded which). These receptors all come from a man between 18 and 35 years old who had mild COVID-19 (a few samples of this study predate the infection). Cell type and time point are not known.

This rearrangement joins TRBV4-2 to TRBJ2-3; possibly TRBD2 for D (7 bases). Germline V CDR1 and CDR2: LGHNA, YNFKEQ. Deletions cut 0 bases from V and 4 bases from J, with 14 bases between. This CDR3 contains 16 residues. CDR3 region: CASSQDFWGGPDTQYF. CDR3 in DNA: TGTGCCAGCAGCCAAGATTTTTGGGGGGGGCCAGATACGCAGTATTTT.

This clonotype was seen a few times. V usage is TRBV5-1 and J usage is TRBJ2-5; no clear D. Germline loops: CDR1 SGHRS, CDR2 YFSETQ. V lost 7 bases to trimming and J lost 1 base, with 11 bases between them. This CDR3 is built from 13 residues. The CDR3 DNA reads TGCGCCAGCGCTCAACAGCTCCAAGAGACCCAGTACTTC. It encodes CASAQQLQETQYF.

The chain joins TRBV12-3 or TRBV12-4 to TRBJ2-1; D might be TRBD2 (6 bases). The V gene lost 1 base and the J gene lost 3 bases, with 13 bases spanning the gap. This CDR3 spans 16 amino acids. In DNA, the CDR3 is TGTGCCAGCAGTTTAGAACCAGCGGGCGGCTACAATGAGCAGTTCTTC. Translation: CASSLEPAGGYNEQFF.

The V call is TRBV4-3, the J call TRBJ2-3; a possible D gene is TRBD2 (5 bases). Trimming left V 0 bases short and J 6 bases short, with 10 bases between. This CDR3 comprises 14 residues. Looked up from germline, CDR1 is LGHNA and CDR2 is YSLEER. CDR3 coding DNA: TGCGCCAGCAGCCAAGATAGCGCGGCGGATACGCAGTATTTT. Encoded protein: CASSQDSAADTQYF.

The V gene is TRBV20-1, the J gene TRBJ1-3; D gene ambiguous. The CDR3 extends over 12 amino acids. CDR1 is DFQATT, CDR2 SNEGSKA, per germline (reference sequence). V was cut by 0 bases and J by 2 bases, with 2 bases left in between. The CDR3 here is CSARDPGNTIYF. The CDR3 DNA is TGCAGTGCTAGAGACCCTGGAAACACCATATATTTT.

This clonotype was recorded a few times. The V call is TRBV20-1, the J call TRBJ2-3, with D perhaps matching TRBD1 or TRBD2 (5 bases each). Germline CDR1 reads DFQATT; CDR2 reads SNEGSKA (reference sequence). CDR3 size: 13 residues. V was shortened by 5 bases and J by 10 bases, with 19 bases between the two germline ends. This CDR3 reads CSAVPDSGAAQYF. DNA of the CDR3: TGCAGTGCTGTCCCCGACTCCGGGGCGGCGCAGTATTTT.

In this sample, this clonotype turned up many times. J is TRBJ2-1 and V is TRBV4-3; the D is unclear. Germline V gene lookup returns CDR1 LGHNA and CDR2 YSLEER. CDR3 length: 13 residues. V was shortened by 1 base and J by 4 bases, with 5 bases between the two germline ends. The chain's CDR3 is CASSQGIYNEQFF. The CDR3 DNA reads as TGCGCCAGCAGCCAAGGTATTTACAATGAGCAGTTCTTC.

This clonotype was found many times. J is TRBJ2-3 and V is TRBV27; D might be TRBD1 (6 bases). The CDR3 is 15 amino acids. Germline loops: CDR1 MNHEY, CDR2 SMNVEV (reference sequence). Trimming left V 5 bases short and J 4 bases short, with 16 bases between. CDR3: CASSVRGFIADTQYF. In DNA form, the CDR3 reads TGTGCCAGCAGTGTCAGGGGATTTATCGCAGATACGCAGTATTTT.

The chain carries TRBV15 and TRBJ2-2, with a tentative D call TRBD1 (6 bases). The V gene lost 0 bases and the J gene lost 7 bases, with 18 bases spanning the gap. This CDR3 has 17 amino acids. Germline V lookup: CDR1 LNHNV, CDR2 YYDKDF (reference sequence). CDR3 amino acids: CATSREGYRVSGGELFF. CDR3 bases: TGTGCCACCAGCAGAGAGGGGTACAGGGTTTCAGGCGGGGAGCTGTTTTTT.

The rearrangement links TRBV6-5 to TRBJ2-2, with D tentatively TRBD1 or TRBD2 (5 bases each). Germline V gene sequence: CDR1 MNHEY, CDR2 SVGAGI. The CDR3 loop spans 15 amino acids. V lost 2 bases, J lost 3 bases, and 10 bases lay in between. The CDR3 sequence is CASSYGGPHTGELFF. Here the CDR3 DNA reads TGTGCCAGCAGTTACGGGGGTCCCCACACCGGGGAGCTGTTTTTT.

J is TRBJ2-5 and V is TRBV2, with D perhaps matching TRBD2 (6 bases). V dropped 4 bases and J dropped 2 bases, with 11 bases sitting between them. This CDR3 is 14 amino acids long. Germline lookup yields CDR1 SNHLY and CDR2 FYNNEI. The CDR3 coding sequence is TGTGCCAGCAGTGCTCGGGAGATACAAGAGACCCAGTACTTC. Its translation is CASSAREIQETQYF.

This clonotype came up a few times. V is TRBV12-3 or TRBV12-4 and J is TRBJ1-4, with a weak D call TRBD1 (5 bases). The ends were cut back, 6 bases at V and 4 bases at J, with 12 bases in the middle. The CDR3 has 14 amino acids. For the CDR3, the DNA is TGTGCCAGCAGCCATGACAGCAATAATGAAAAACTGTTTTTT. Amino acids: CASSHDSNNEKLFF.

The table lists this clonotype with a few counts. The rearrangement joins TRBV6-6 to TRBJ1-5; D ambiguous. This CDR3 contains 12 residues. V was pared by 5 bases and J by 4 bases, with 6 bases between. The V gene's germline CDR1 is MNHNY and CDR2 SVGAGI (reference sequence). CDR3 in amino acids: CASSTSNQPQHF. CDR3 DNA: TGTGCCAGCAGTACCAGTAATCAGCCCCAGCATTTT.

V usage is TRBV12-3 or TRBV12-4 and J usage is TRBJ2-7; TRBD2 might be the D (6 bases). The CDR3 extends over 12 amino acids. V lost 7 bases to trimming and J lost 3 bases, with 10 bases between them. DNA for the CDR3: TGTGCCAGCACGCGGGATGTCTACGAGCAGTACTTC. It codes for CASTRDVYEQYF.

In this sample, this clonotype turned up a few times. The V and J genes are TRBV2 and TRBJ1-4, with unresolved D. The CDR3 runs to 14 residues. Germline CDR1 SNHLY, CDR2 FYNNEI. The V gene lost 2 bases and the J gene lost 4 bases, with 8 bases spanning the gap. The CDR3 DNA follows: TGTGCCAGCAGTGAAATAGGAAGTAATGAAAAACTGTTTTTT. Residues: CASSEIGSNEKLFF.

The genes are TRBV7-9 and TRBJ2-7; 8 bases are shared with TRBD1. With 5 bases clipped from V and 13 bases from J, the junction kept 13 bases outside the gene matches. CDR3 length: 13 residues. Germline V lookup: CDR1 SEHNR, CDR2 FQNEAQ (reference sequence). CDR3 DNA: TGTGCCAGCAGCCCACGGACAGGGTTAAACAGCTACTTC. Amino acids: CASSPRTGLNSYF.

J is TRBJ1-5 and V is TRBV10-3, with a possible D match to TRBD1 (6 bases). The V and J ends lost 2 bases and 4 bases respectively, with 6 bases between them. Looked up from germline, CDR1 is ENHRY and CDR2 is SYGVKD. The CDR3 is made up of 13 amino acids. The CDR3 bases are TGTGCCATCAGTGAGGGACAGAATCAGCCCCAGCATTTT. Amino acid sequence: CAISEGQNQPQHF.

This clonotype was counted at least ten times. The chain uses TRBV4-2 and TRBJ1-6; no clear D. The CDR3 is 15 amino acids. The V end was cut by 3 bases, the J end by 4 bases, with 10 bases between. Germline V gene lookup returns CDR1 LGHNA and CDR2 YNFKEQ. The CDR3 is CASSQQDPYNSPLHF. In DNA, the CDR3 is TGTGCCAGCAGCCAGCAGGACCCATATAATTCACCCCTCCACTTT.

The table lists this clonotype with a few counts. The V gene is TRBV20-1, the J gene TRBJ2-5; D may correspond to TRBD1 or TRBD2 (5 bases each). Germline CDR1 DFQATT, CDR2 SNEGSKA (reference sequence). V lost 3 bases to trimming and J lost 6 bases, with 14 bases between them. The CDR3 has 13 residues. The CDR3 is CSARRDLVQTQYF. In nucleotides, the CDR3 is TGCAGTGCTAGGAGGGACCTTGTGCAGACCCAGTACTTC.

V usage is TRBV18 and J usage is TRBJ2-7, with D possibly being TRBD1 (5 bases). This CDR3 is 14 amino acids long. The germline V and J ends were trimmed by 2 bases and 6 bases, with 14 bases remaining between them. CDR1 is KGHSH and CDR2 is LQKENI in the germline V gene. DNA of the CDR3: TGTGCCAGCTCACCATCAGGGCCTCAGGGCGAGCAGTACTTC. It is translated as CASSPSGPQGEQYF.

The V call is TRBV7-9, the J call TRBJ2-2, with D unclear. CDR3 length equals 16 residues. Germline V gene lookup returns CDR1 SEHNR and CDR2 FQNEAQ (reference sequence). Trimming left V 5 bases short and J 0 bases short, with 13 bases between. The CDR3 is CASSRPLTTNTGELFF. CDR3 bases: TGTGCCAGCAGCCGGCCTCTTACTACGAACACCGGGGAGCTGTTTTTT.

This clonotype showed up many times. The chain recombines TRBV5-1 with TRBJ1-2, with D maybe TRBD1 (5 bases). Trimming pared 3 bases from V and 8 bases from J, leaving 14 bases between. There are 13 residues in the CDR3. Germline loops: CDR1 SGHRS, CDR2 YFSETQ. This CDR3 reads CASSSQGEGGYTF. CDR3 DNA sequence: TGCGCCAGCAGCTCTCAGGGAGAAGGAGGCTACACCTTC.

This chain connects TRBV7-2 to TRBJ2-3, with D maybe TRBD2 (6 bases). This CDR3 spans 16 amino acids. V lost 0 bases and J lost 5, with 15 bases in between. In germline, CDR1 is SGHTA, CDR2 FQGNSA. The CDR3 coding sequence is TGTGCCAGCAGCTTAGCCGTTGGGGCCGGGGGAGATACGCAGTATTTT. Protein product: CASSLAVGAGGDTQYF.

V is TRBV7-3 and J is TRBJ2-2; D tentatively fits TRBD1 or TRBD2 (5 bases each). Germline V gene lookup returns CDR1 SGHTA and CDR2 FQGTGA. Trimming cost V 5 bases and J 3 bases, with 10 bases left between them. CDR3 length equals 14 residues. CDR3 bases: TGTGCCAGCAGCCAGCAGGGACACACCGGGGAGCTGTTTTTT. Translation gives CASSQQGHTGELFF.

A single count supports this clonotype. The CDR3 protein is CASSQAPTGGGTNGYTF. The CDR3 DNA sequence: TGTGCCAGCAGCCAAGCCCCGACAGGGGGCGGGACGAATGGCTACACCTTC. The genes are TRBV4-2 and TRBJ1-2; 10 bases agree with TRBD1. V lost 1 base and J lost 6; bases outside the gene matches: 11. This CDR3 region has 17 residues. The germline V gene has CDR1 LGHNA and CDR2 YNFKEQ.

This clonotype was seen at least ten times. V is TRBV4-3 and J is TRBJ1-1, with TRBD1 as a possible D gene (5 bases). The CDR3 is made up of 16 amino acids. V shed 3 bases and J shed 1 base, with 15 bases lying between them. The germline V gene encodes CDR1 LGHNA and CDR2 YSLEER. CDR3 bases: TGCGCCAGCAGCCAGGACGTGGGGGGAGCGAACACTGAAGCTTTCTTT. Translation: CASSQDVGGANTEAFF.

The chain has TRBV5-5 and TRBJ2-7, with 8 bases that match TRBD1. The CDR3 length is 15 residues. Per germline, CDR1 SGHKS and CDR2 YYEKEE (reference sequence). V shed 6 bases and J 0 bases; nucleotides not matched to a gene: 8. The CDR3 loop reads CASTPGDRPSYEQYV. The CDR3 DNA is TGTGCCAGCACTCCGGGGGACAGGCCCTCCTACGAGCAGTACGTC.